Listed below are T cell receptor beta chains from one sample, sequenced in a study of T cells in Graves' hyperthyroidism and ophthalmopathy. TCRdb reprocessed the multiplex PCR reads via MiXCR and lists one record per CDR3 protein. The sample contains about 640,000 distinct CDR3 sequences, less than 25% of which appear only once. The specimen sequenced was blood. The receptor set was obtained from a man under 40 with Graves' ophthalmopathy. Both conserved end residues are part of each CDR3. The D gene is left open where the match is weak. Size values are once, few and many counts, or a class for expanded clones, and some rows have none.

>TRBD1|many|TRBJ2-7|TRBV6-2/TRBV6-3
CASSYGTGNYYEQYF
TGTGCCAGCAGTTACGGGACAGGGAATTACTACGAGCAGTACTTC
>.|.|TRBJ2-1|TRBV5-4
CASSSGLVNSYNEQFF
TGTGCCAGCAGCTCCGGGTTAGTGAACTCCTACAATGAGCAGTTCTTC
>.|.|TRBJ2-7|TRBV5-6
CASHQAGLTPTYEQYF
TGTGCCAGCCATCAAGCGGGTCTAACTCCGACCTACGAGCAGTACTTC
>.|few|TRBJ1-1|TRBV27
CASSLKRVDTEAFF
TGTGCCAGCAGTTTAAAAAGGGTAGACACTGAAGCTTTCTTT
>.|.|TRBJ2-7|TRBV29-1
CSVGMGYQEQYF
TGCAGCGTTGGAATGGGTTATCAGGAGCAGTACTTC
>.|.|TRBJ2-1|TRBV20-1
CSARVGPRAGLYNEQFF
TGCAGTGCTAGAGTTGGACCCCGGGCTGGTCTATACAATGAGCAGTTCTTC
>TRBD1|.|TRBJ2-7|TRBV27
CASRETGQGIIRSYEQYF
TGTGCCAGCAGAGAAACGGGACAGGGGATTATTCGCTCCTACGAGCAGTACTTC
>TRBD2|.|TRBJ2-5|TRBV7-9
CASSLESAGAGETQYF
TGTGCCAGCAGCTTAGAGTCCGCGGGAGCGGGGGAGACCCAGTACTTC
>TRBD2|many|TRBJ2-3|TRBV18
CASSPPMLAGGPAQYF
TGTGCCAGCTCACCACCGATGCTAGCGGGAGGGCCAGCGCAGTATTTT
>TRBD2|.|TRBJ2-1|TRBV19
CASSRLAANEQFF
TGTGCCAGTAGTCGGCTAGCGGCCAATGAGCAGTTCTTC
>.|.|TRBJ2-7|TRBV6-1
CASSSLGAGSYEQYF
TGTGCCAGCAGTTCCCTCGGGGCTGGGTCCTACGAGCAGTACTTC
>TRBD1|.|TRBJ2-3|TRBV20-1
CSAARGPASSVTVDTQYF
TGCAGTGCGGCCAGGGGGCCAGCGTCGTCCGTCACCGTAGATACGCAGTATTTT
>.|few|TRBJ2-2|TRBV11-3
CASSLGYDTGELFF
TGTGCCAGCAGCTTAGGTTATGACACCGGGGAGCTGTTTTTT
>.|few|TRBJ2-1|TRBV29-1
CSVQQGQILDEQFF
TGCAGCGTGCAACAGGGACAAATCTTGGATGAGCAGTTCTTC
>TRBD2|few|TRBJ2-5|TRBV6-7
CASSALAGVKETQYF
TGTGCCAGCAGCGCCCTAGCGGGAGTGAAAGAGACCCAGTACTTC
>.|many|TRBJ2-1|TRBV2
CASYDTSYNEQFF
TGTGCCAGCTACGACACTTCCTACAATGAGCAGTTCTTC
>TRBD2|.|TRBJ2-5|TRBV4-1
CASSPPPGGRGRETQYF
TGCGCCAGCAGCCCACCCCCGGGAGGGAGGGGAAGAGAGACCCAGTACTTC
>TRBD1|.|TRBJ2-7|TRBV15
CATSTGQGALEQYF
TGTGCCACCAGCACCGGACAGGGGGCACTCGAGCAGTACTTC
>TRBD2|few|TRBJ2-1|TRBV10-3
CAISESRTSTSGYNEQFF
TGTGCCATCAGTGAGTCGAGAACATCCACTAGCGGTTACAATGAGCAGTTCTTC
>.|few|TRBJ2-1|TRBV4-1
CASSQSGGRDEQFF
TGCGCCAGCAGCCAATCCGGAGGGCGGGATGAGCAGTTCTTC
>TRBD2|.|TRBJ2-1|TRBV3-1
CASRPTSAQYNEQFF
TGTGCCAGCAGACCTACTAGCGCCCAATACAATGAGCAGTTCTTC
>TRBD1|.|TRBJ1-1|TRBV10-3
CAISRTGTEAFF
TGTGCCATCAGCAGGACAGGCACTGAAGCTTTCTTT
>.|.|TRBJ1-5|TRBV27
CASSPRQYNQPQHF
TGTGCCAGCAGTCCACGACAGTACAATCAGCCCCAGCATTTT
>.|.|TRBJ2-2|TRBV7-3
CASSLSPNQAGELFF
TGTGCCAGCAGCTTATCACCCAACCAGGCGGGGGAGCTGTTTTTT
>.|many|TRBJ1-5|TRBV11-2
CASSLPGREQPQHF
TGTGCCAGCAGCCTCCCTGGACGGGAGCAGCCCCAGCATTTT
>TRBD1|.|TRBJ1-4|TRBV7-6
CASSRDSMNEKLFF
TGTGCCAGCAGCCGGGACAGCATGAATGAAAAACTGTTTTTT
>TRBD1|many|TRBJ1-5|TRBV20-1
CSATPRDRGQNQPQHF
TGCAGTGCTACTCCACGGGACAGGGGCCAGAATCAGCCCCAGCATTTT
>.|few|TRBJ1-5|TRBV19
CASSTDWNQPQHF
TGTGCCAGTAGTACGGACTGGAATCAGCCCCAGCATTTT
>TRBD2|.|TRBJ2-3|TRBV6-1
CASNQGLASGRGTDTQYF
TGTGCCAGCAACCAAGGGTTGGCTAGCGGGCGAGGCACAGATACGCAGTATTTT
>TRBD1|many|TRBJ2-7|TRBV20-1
CSANPWTGEEEQYF
TGCAGTGCTAACCCTTGGACAGGGGAGGAAGAGCAGTACTTC
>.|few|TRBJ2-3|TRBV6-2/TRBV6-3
CASSPFGGQDTQYF
TGTGCCAGCAGCCCCTTTGGGGGGCAGGATACGCAGTATTTT
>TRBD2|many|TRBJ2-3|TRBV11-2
CASSFPQREGGAGTDTQYF
TGTGCCAGCAGCTTCCCCCAGCGGGAGGGGGGGGCTGGCACAGATACGCAGTATTTT
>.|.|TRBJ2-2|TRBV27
CASSLPAWGQNTGELFF
TGTGCCAGCAGTTTGCCGGCCTGGGGACAGAACACCGGGGAGCTGTTTTTT
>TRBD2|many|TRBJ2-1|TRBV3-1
CASSQVWRTSGRSGNEQFF
TGTGCCAGCAGCCAAGTTTGGCGGACTAGCGGGAGGAGTGGCAATGAGCAGTTCTTC
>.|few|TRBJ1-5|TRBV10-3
CAISGTDGYNQPQHF
TGTGCCATCAGCGGCACGGACGGCTACAATCAGCCCCAGCATTTT
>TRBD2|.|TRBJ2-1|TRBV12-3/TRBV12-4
CASTLGGGNEQFF
TGTGCCAGCACCCTCGGGGGGGGCAATGAGCAGTTCTTC
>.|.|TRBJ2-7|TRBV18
CASSPTLRDLEQYF
TGTGCCAGCTCACCGACCTTAAGAGACCTCGAGCAGTACTTC
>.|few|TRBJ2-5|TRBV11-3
CASSLENSPETQYF
TGTGCCAGCAGCTTAGAAAACAGCCCCGAGACCCAGTACTTC
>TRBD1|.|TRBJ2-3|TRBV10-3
CAISENRGPDTQYF
TGTGCCATCAGTGAAAACAGGGGGCCAGATACGCAGTATTTT
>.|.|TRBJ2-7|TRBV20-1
CSASSGNPLEQYF
TGCAGTGCTAGTTCGGGAAATCCGCTCGAGCAGTACTTC
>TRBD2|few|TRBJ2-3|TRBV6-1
CASSGTAGGSGTDTQYF
TGTGCCAGCAGTGGCACGGCGGGAGGATCGGGCACAGATACGCAGTATTTT
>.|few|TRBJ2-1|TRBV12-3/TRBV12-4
CASRTRGQGSYNEQFF
TGTGCCAGCAGAACACGGGGCCAGGGTTCCTACAATGAGCAGTTCTTC
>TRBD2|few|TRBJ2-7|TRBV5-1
CASSPGSGGYEQYF
TGCGCCAGCAGCCCCGGGAGCGGGGGCTACGAGCAGTACTTC
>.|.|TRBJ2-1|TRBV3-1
CASNPNPYGSAYNEQFF
TGTGCCAGCAACCCGAACCCCTACGGGAGCGCCTACAATGAGCAGTTCTTC
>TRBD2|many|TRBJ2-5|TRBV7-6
CASSLGGLAGRETQYF
TGTGCCAGCAGCTTAGGGGGACTAGCGGGACGGGAGACCCAGTACTTC
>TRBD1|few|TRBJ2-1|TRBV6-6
CASSYRTGGSEQFF
TGTGCCAGCAGTTACCGGACAGGGGGGAGTGAGCAGTTCTTC
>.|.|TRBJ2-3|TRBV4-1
CASSLTMGGTDTQYF
TGCGCCAGCAGCCTGACTATGGGAGGCACAGATACGCAGTATTTT
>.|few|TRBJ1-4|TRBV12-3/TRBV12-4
CASSLDRASNEKLFF
TGTGCCAGCAGTTTAGACCGGGCCAGTAATGAAAAACTGTTTTTT
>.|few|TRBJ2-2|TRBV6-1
CASSDDSGPTGELFF
TGTGCCAGCAGTGATGACAGCGGGCCCACCGGGGAGCTGTTTTTT
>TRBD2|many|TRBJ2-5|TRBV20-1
CSAVNTSGFQGTQYF
TGCAGTGCCGTAAACACTAGCGGGTTCCAGGGGACCCAGTACTTC
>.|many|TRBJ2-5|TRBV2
CASVGQPQETQYF
TGTGCCAGCGTCGGACAGCCCCAAGAGACCCAGTACTTC
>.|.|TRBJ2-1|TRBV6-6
CASSSNADNEQFF
TGTGCCAGCAGTTCCAACGCCGACAATGAGCAGTTCTTC